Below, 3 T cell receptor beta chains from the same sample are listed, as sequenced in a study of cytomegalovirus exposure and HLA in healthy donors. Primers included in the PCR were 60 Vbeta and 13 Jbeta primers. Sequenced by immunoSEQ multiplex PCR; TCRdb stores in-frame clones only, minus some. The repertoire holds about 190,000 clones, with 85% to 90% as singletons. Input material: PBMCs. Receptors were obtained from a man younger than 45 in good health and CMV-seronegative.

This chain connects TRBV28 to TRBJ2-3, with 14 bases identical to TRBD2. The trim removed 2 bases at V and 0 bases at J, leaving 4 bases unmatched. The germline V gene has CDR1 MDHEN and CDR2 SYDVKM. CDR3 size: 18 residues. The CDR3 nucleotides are TGTGCCAGCAGTTTACGGACTAGCGGGAGGCCGAGCACAGATACGCAGTATTTT. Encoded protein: CASSLRTSGRPSTDTQYF.

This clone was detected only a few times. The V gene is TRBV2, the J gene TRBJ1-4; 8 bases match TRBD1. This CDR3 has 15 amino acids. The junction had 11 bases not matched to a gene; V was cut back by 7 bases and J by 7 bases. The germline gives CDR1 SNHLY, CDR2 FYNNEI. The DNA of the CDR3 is TGTGCCAGCACCCGAGAAGCAGGGGGCTTTGAAAAACTGTTTTTT. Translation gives CASTREAGGFEKLFF.

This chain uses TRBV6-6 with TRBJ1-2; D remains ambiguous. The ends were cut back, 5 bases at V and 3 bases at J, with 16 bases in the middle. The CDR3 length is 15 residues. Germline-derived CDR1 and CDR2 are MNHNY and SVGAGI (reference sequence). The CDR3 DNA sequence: TGTGCCAGCAGTGACCTCTCGCGGGAGGACTATGGCTACACCTTC. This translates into CASSDLSREDYGYTF.